Presented here are 20 T cell receptor beta chains from one specimen sequenced in a study of blood T cell repertoires in COVID-19. Produced via immunoSEQ multiplex PCR; TCRdb's table is partial and in-frame only. The table includes around 260,000 clones, 86% detected once. The sequenced sample was peripheral blood. The receptors derive from a man aged 40-49 years who had recovered from COVID-19.

The chain recombines TRBV18 with TRBJ1-5; no reliable D call. Germline CDR1 is KGHSH and CDR2 is LQKENI. V gave up 5 bases and J gave up 3 bases, with 8 bases separating them. The CDR3 covers 13 residues. The CDR3 coding sequence is TGTGCCAGCTCAGCGTCTCTCAATCAGCCCCAGCATTTT. The encoded protein is CASSASLNQPQHF.

This chain uses TRBV7-2 with TRBJ2-5; no reliable D call. This CDR3 spans 17 amino acids. Germline V gene data show CDR1 as SGHTA and CDR2 as FQGNSA. V lost 2 bases to trimming and J lost 5 bases, with 21 bases between them. The CDR3 DNA sequence: TGTGCCAGCAGCTTAAGTGGTGACCCGGAGCTAGAGGAGACCCAGTACTTC. Translation: CASSLSGDPELEETQYF.

This chain uses TRBV6-5 with TRBJ2-2; the D gene is possibly TRBD1 (6 bases). The CDR3 covers 15 residues. V gave up 0 bases and J gave up 6 bases, with 11 bases separating them. Germline-derived CDR1 and CDR2 are MNHEY and SVGAGI. The CDR3 DNA reads TGTGCCAGCAGTTACTCGACAGGAGGAGCCGGGGAGCTGTTTTTT. Translation: CASSYSTGGAGELFF.

The chain uses TRBV9 and TRBJ2-1; 10 bases line up with TRBD2. CDR1 is SGDLS and CDR2 is YYNGEE in the germline V gene. With 2 bases clipped from V and 4 bases from J, the junction kept 6 bases outside the gene matches. The CDR3 contains 16 residues. The CDR3 DNA follows: TGTGCCAGCAGCGTTACCGGGACTAGCGCATACAATGAGCAGTTCTTC. Protein: CASSVTGTSAYNEQFF.

The J gene is TRBJ2-2, the V gene TRBV27; TRBD2 agrees at 8 bases. This CDR3 contains 16 residues. Germline CDR1 reads MNHEY; CDR2 reads SMNVEV (reference sequence). Unmatched junction bases numbered 5, after V lost 0 bases and J lost 5 bases. The CDR3 nucleotides are TGTGCCAGCAGTTTATCGAGCGGGAGCGGAACCGGGGAGCTGTTTTTT. Translating gives CASSLSSGSGTGELFF.

The chain uses TRBV3-1 (or the pseudogene TRBV3-2) and TRBJ1-2; TRBD1 matches at 8 bases. Germline CDR1 is LGHDT and CDR2 is YNNKEL (reference sequence). The CDR3 contains 14 residues. Trimming at V came to 5 bases and at J to 6 bases, leaving 8 bases not matched to a gene. CDR3 DNA: TGTGCCAGCAGCGCTCTCAGGGGGCCCCATGGCTACACCTTC. Its protein is CASSALRGPHGYTF.

V gene TRBV7-9 combines with J gene TRBJ2-7; 10 bases match TRBD1. The V and J ends lost 5 bases and 3 bases, in that order; junction bases with no gene match: 4. The CDR3 runs to 14 residues. Per the germline V gene, CDR1 is SEHNR and CDR2 is FQNEAQ (reference sequence). CDR3 region: CASSRTGGNYEQYF. The DNA for the CDR3 is TGTGCCAGCAGCAGGACAGGGGGAAACTACGAGCAGTACTTC.

V is TRBV18 and J is TRBJ1-2; D is perhaps TRBD1 (6 bases). Trimming removed 4 bases from V and 3 bases from J, with 15 bases in between. Germline CDR1 KGHSH, CDR2 LQKENI. This CDR3 contains 15 residues. CDR3 residues: CASSRTDSFDYGYTF. The CDR3 DNA reads as TGTGCCAGCTCACGGACGGACAGTTTCGACTATGGCTACACCTTC. The variable domain in full, completed from reference TRBV18 and TRBJ1-2, reads NAGVMQNPRHLVRRRGQEARLRCSPMKGHSHVYWYRQLPEEGLKFMVYLQKENIIDESGMPKERFSAEFPKEGPSILRIQQVVRGDSAAYFCASSRTDSFDYGYTFGSGTRLTVV.

The chain employs TRBV30 and TRBJ1-2; 9 positions agree with TRBD1. Trimming at V came to 3 bases and at J to 9 bases, leaving 8 bases not matched to a gene. The CDR3 sequence is 13 residues long. Germline CDR1 and CDR2: GTSNPN and SVGIG (reference sequence). The CDR3 bases are TGTGCCTGGAGAGGGACAGGGCCTGAGAGCTACACCTTC. Its protein product is CAWRGTGPESYTF.

V usage is TRBV14 and J usage is TRBJ2-1; TRBD2 aligns across 11 bases. The germline CDR1 and CDR2 sequences are SGHDN and FVKESK. The length of the CDR3 is 22 residues. Trimming took 3 bases from V and 4 from J; bases not matched to a gene: 23. The CDR3 spells CASSHITSGGGPTSGPYNEQFF. CDR3 sequence (DNA): TGTGCCAGCAGCCACATAACTAGCGGGGGAGGCCCGACGAGTGGTCCGTACAATGAGCAGTTCTTC.

This chain links TRBV6-6 with TRBJ1-2; D ambiguous. The germline V gene encodes CDR1 MNHNY and CDR2 SVGAGI (reference sequence). The CDR3 sequence is 13 residues long. The V end was cut by 7 bases, the J end by 3 bases, with 12 bases between. CDR3 sequence (DNA): TGTGCCAGCACTGGTCAACGGGACTATGGCTACACCTTC. Its translation is CASTGQRDYGYTF.

The chain has TRBV9 and TRBJ2-1; D is unclear. With 4 bases removed from V and 14 bases from J, the gap between germline ends came to 7 bases. CDR3 length equals 9 residues. The germline V gene has CDR1 SGDLS and CDR2 YYNGEE. The CDR3 sequence: CASSPREFF. The CDR3 DNA sequence: TGTGCCAGCAGCCCCCGGGAGTTCTTC.

The J gene is TRBJ2-6, the V gene TRBV5-3; maybe TRBD2 (5 bases). TRBV5-3 is flagged as an ORF with uncertain function. V was trimmed by 0 bases and J by 0 bases, leaving 16 bases between them. The CDR3 totals 19 residues. The CDR3 region has the DNA TGTGCCAGAAGCTTGGAAGGGAGTGTGGGAGCCTCTGGGGCCAACGTCCTGACTTTC. Protein product: CARSLEGSVGASGANVLTF.

This chain uses TRBV4-3 with TRBJ2-5, with D unclear. The CDR3 loop spans 14 amino acids. V was pared by 1 base and J by 5 bases, with 11 bases between. Germline lookup yields CDR1 LGHNA and CDR2 YSLEER. CDR3 DNA: TGCGCCAGCAGCCAAGGTCTAGGCCGGGAGACCCAGTACTTC. This translates into CASSQGLGRETQYF.

The rearrangement uses TRBV3-1 (or the pseudogene TRBV3-2) and TRBJ2-7; tentatively, D is TRBD2 (5 bases). This CDR3 has 15 amino acids. Per germline, CDR1 LGHDT and CDR2 YNNKEL (reference sequence). The V and J ends lost 4 bases and 0 bases respectively, with 13 bases between them. The chain's CDR3 is CASSPRLGSSYEQYF. Written as DNA, the CDR3 is TGTGCCAGCAGCCCTCGCCTGGGGAGCTCCTACGAGCAGTACTTC.

The chain employs TRBV9 and TRBJ1-1; D might be TRBD1 (6 bases). The germline CDR1 and CDR2 sequences are SGDLS and YYNGEE. V lost 4 bases, J lost 2 bases, and 15 bases lay in between. CDR3 size: 15 residues. The CDR3 spells CASSRRGARNTEAFF. CDR3 sequence (DNA): TGTGCCAGCAGCCGCCGGGGGGCCAGAAACACTGAAGCTTTCTTT.

This chain links TRBV7-7 with TRBJ2-2; D gene uncertain. The CDR3 totals 15 residues. The germline CDR1 and CDR2 sequences are SSHAT and FNYEAQ (reference sequence). Trimming took 1 base from V and 5 from J, leaving 11 bases between them. CDR3 nucleotide sequence: TGTGCCAGCAGCTTAGGAGGTACTACTACCGGGGAGCTGTTTTTT. It yields the protein CASSLGGTTTGELFF.

This chain uses TRBV5-5 with TRBJ2-1; tentatively, D is TRBD1 (6 bases). This CDR3 spans 14 amino acids. Germline V gives CDR1 SGHKS, CDR2 YYEKEE (reference sequence). Trimming removed 4 bases at V and 10 bases at J, with 18 bases between. CDR3 protein: CASSVTGTTREQFF. The CDR3 DNA reads TGTGCCAGCAGCGTCACCGGGACAACGAGGGAGCAGTTCTTC.

This rearrangement joins TRBV3-1 (or the pseudogene TRBV3-2) to TRBJ1-2; TRBD1 aligns across 11 bases. The CDR3 contains 15 residues. CDR1 and CDR2 from the germline V gene are LGHDT and YNNKEL (reference sequence). Trimming cost V 3 bases and J 4 bases; bases outside gene matches: 4. The DNA for the CDR3 is TGTGCCAGCAGCCAGAGGACAGGGGGCGGCTATGGCTACACCTTC. It is translated as CASSQRTGGGYGYTF.

This clone was counted a single time. The chain combines TRBV2 with TRBJ2-5, with 8 nucleotides matching TRBD2. The CDR3 spans 16 residues. Germline CDR1 reads SNHLY; CDR2 reads FYNNEI. V shed 4 bases, J shed 1 base, and the junction held 8 bases outside the gene matches. CDR3 sequence reads: CASSVPRGGPQETQYF. The CDR3 DNA sequence: TGTGCCAGCAGTGTTCCCCGGGGGGGCCCCCAAGAGACCCAGTACTTC.